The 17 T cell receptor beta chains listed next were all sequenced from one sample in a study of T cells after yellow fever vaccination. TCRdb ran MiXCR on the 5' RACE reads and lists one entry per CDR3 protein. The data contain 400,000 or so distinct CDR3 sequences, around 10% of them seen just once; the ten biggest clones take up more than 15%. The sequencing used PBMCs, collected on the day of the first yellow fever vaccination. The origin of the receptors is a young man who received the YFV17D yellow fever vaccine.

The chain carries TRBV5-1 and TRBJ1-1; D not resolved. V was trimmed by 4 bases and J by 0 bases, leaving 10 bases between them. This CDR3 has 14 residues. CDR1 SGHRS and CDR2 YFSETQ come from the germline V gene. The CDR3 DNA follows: TGCGCCAGCAGCGGCCTAACAGTGAACACTGAAGCTTTCTTT. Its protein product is CASSGLTVNTEAFF.

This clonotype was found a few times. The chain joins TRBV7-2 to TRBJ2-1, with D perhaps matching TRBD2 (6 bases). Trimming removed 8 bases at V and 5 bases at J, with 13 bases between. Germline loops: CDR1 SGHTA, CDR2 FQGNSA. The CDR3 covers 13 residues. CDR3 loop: CASGRGIHNEQFF. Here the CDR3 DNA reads TGTGCCAGCGGACGGGGGATTCACAATGAGCAGTTCTTC.

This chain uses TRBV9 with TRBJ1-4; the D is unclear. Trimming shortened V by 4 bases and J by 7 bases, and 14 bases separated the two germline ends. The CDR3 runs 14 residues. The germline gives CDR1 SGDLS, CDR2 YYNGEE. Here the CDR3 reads CASSQHTTGEKLFF. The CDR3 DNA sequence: TGTGCCAGCAGCCAGCATACCACCGGTGAAAAACTGTTTTTT. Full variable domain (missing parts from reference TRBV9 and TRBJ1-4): DSGVTQTPKHLITATGQRVTLRCSPRSGDLSVYWYQQSLDQGLQFLIQYYNGEERAKGNILERFSAQQFPDLHSELNLSSLELGDSALYFCASSQHTTGEKLFFGSGTQLSVL.

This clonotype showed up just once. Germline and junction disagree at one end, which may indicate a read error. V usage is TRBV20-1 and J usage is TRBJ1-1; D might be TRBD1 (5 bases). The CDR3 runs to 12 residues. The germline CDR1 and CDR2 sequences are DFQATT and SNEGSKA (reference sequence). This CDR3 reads CSRTGQGTKAFF. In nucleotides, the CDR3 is TGCAGCCGGACTGGGCAGGGCACTAAAGCTTTCTTT.

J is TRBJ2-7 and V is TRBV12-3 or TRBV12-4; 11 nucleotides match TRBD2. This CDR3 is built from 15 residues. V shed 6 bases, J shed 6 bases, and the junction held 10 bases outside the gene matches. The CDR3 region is CASSTRPLAGGEQYF. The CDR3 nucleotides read TGTGCCAGCAGCACACGGCCGCTAGCGGGGGGCGAGCAGTACTTC.

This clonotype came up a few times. CDR3 in amino acids: CASSEGLPAVTQYF. The DNA for the CDR3 is TGCGCCAGCAGCGAGGGACTCCCAGCGGTGACCCAGTACTTC. The chain couples TRBV5-1 to TRBJ2-5; possibly TRBD2 for D (6 bases). Trimming removed 4 bases at V and 7 bases at J, with 17 bases between. The CDR3 is 14 residues long. Germline V gene sequence: CDR1 SGHRS, CDR2 YFSETQ.

The CDR3 coding sequence is TGTGCCAGCAGTCACCTGCTAGCGGGGGGGCTGGCGAACACCGGGGAGCTGTTTTTT. Protein sequence: CASSHLLAGGLANTGELFF. V gene TRBV6-2 or TRBV6-3 combines with J gene TRBJ2-2, with 12 bases matching TRBD2. This CDR3 contains 19 residues. The ends lost 5 bases at V and 0 bases at J; junction bases unmatched: 10. Per germline, CDR1 MNHEY and CDR2 SVGEGT.

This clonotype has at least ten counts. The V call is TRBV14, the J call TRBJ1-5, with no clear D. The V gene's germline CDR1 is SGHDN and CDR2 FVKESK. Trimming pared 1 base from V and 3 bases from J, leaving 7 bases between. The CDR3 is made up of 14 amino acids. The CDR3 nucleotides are TGTGCCAGCAGCCAAGGCGGGCCCAATCAGCCCCAGCATTTT. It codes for CASSQGGPNQPQHF. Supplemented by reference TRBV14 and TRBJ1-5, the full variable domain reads EAGVTQFPSHSVIEKGQTVTLRCDPISGHDNLYWYRRVMGKEIKFLLHFVKESKQDESGMPNNRFLAERTGGTYSTLKVQPAELEDSGVYFCASSQGGPNQPQHFGDGTRLSIL.

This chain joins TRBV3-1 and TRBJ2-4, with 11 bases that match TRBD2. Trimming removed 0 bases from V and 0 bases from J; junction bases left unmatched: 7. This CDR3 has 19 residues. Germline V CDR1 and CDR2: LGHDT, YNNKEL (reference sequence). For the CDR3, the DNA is TGTGCCAGCAGCCAAGATGGGGCTAGCGGGGGGATAGCCAAAAACATTCAGTACTTC. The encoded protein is CASSQDGASGGIAKNIQYF.

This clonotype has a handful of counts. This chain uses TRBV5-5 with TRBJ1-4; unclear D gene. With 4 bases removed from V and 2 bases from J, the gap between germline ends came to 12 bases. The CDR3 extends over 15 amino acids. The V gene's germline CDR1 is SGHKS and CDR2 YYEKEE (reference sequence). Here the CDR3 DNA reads TGTGCCAGCAGCGCCAAACACAGCACTAATGAAAAACTGTTTTTT. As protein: CASSAKHSTNEKLFF.

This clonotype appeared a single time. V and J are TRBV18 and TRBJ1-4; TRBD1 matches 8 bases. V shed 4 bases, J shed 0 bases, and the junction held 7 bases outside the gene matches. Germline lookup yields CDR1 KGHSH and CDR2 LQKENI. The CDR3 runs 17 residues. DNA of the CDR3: TGTGCCAGCTCACAGACAGGGGTCGGTTCAACTAATGAAAAACTGTTTTTT. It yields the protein CASSQTGVGSTNEKLFF.

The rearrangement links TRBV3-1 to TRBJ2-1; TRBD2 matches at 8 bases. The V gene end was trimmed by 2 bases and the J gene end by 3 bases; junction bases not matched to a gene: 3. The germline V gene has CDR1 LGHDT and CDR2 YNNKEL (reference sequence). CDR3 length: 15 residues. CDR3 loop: CASSQFSGIYNEQFF. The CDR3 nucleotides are TGTGCCAGCAGCCAATTTAGCGGGATCTACAATGAGCAGTTCTTC.

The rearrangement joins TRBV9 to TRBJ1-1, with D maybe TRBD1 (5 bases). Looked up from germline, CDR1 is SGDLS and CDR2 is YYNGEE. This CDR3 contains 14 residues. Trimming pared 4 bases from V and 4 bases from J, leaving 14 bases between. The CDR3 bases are TGTGCCAGCAGCCCTAGTGGGGGGAGCACTGAAGCTTTCTTT. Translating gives CASSPSGGSTEAFF.

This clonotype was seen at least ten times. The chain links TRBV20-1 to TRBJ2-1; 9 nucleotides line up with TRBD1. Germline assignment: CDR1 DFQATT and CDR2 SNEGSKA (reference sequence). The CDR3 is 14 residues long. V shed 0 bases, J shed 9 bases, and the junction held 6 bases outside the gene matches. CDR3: CSAREGTGYGEQFF. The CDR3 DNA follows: TGCAGTGCTAGAGAGGGGACAGGGTACGGTGAGCAGTTCTTC.

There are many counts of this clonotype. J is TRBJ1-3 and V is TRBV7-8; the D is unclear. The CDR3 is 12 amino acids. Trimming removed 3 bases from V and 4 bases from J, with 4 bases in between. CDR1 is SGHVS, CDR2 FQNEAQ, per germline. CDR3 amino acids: CASSFGGNTIYF. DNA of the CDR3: TGTGCCAGCAGCTTTGGAGGAAACACCATATATTTT.

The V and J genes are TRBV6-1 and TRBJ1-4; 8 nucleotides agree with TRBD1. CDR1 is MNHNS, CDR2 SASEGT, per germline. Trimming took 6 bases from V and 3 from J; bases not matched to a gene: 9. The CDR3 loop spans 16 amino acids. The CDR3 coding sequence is TGTGCCAGCAGCTGGGGACAGGCGGGATCTAATGAAAAACTGTTTTTT. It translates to CASSWGQAGSNEKLFF.

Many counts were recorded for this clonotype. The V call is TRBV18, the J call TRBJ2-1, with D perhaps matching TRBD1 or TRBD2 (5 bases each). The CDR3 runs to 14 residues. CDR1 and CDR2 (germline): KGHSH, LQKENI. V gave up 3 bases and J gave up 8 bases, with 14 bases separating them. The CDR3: CASSPWGWQDEQFF. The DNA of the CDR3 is TGTGCCAGCTCACCGTGGGGGTGGCAAGATGAGCAGTTCTTC.